This T cell receptor (beta chain) stems from a study of T cells after yellow fever vaccination. The study's findings and limits: A small proportion of clonotypes was detected in both the CD4 and CD8 compartments. Booster samples showed a return of most primary-vaccination clones (under 97% CD4, about 85% CD8).

As concerns this clonotype: Its target is unknown.

The CDR3 runs 15 residues. Trimming removed 2 bases from V and 1 base from J, with 11 bases in between. The germline gives CDR1 SGHDT, CDR2 YYEEEE. The 5'RACE template-switching step produced TCR cDNA and added a universal primer site and UMIs. MiXCR was run by TCRdb on the 5' RACE reads, yielding one entry per CDR3 protein. This table holds about 350,000 distinct CDR3 sequences, roughly an eighth found once. The sequence derives from a man in his late teens or twenties who received the YFV17D yellow fever vaccine. V and J are TRBV5-6 and TRBJ2-3; D gene ambiguous. The source was CD4+ T cells sorted from PBMCs, collected 15 days after the yellow fever booster vaccination. The CDR3 here is CASSFVSPGTDTQYF. The CDR3 region has the DNA TGTGCCAGCAGCTTCGTATCCCCTGGCACAGATACGCAGTATTTT.